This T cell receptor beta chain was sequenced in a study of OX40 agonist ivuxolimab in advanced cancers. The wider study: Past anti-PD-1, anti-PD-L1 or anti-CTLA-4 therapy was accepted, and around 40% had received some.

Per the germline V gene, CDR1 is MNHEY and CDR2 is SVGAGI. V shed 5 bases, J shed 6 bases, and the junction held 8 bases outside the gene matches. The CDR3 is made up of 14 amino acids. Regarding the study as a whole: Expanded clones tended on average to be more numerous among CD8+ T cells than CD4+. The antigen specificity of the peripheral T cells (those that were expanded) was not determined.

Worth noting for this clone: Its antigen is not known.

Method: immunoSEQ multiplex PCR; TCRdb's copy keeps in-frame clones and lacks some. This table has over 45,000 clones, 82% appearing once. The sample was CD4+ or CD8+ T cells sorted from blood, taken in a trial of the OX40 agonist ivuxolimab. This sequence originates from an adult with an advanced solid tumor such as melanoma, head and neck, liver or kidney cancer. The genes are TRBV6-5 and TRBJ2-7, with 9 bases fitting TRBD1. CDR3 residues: CASSAGGQGCEQYF. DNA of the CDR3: TGTGCCAGCAGTGCAGGGGGACAGGGCTGCGAGCAGTACTTC.